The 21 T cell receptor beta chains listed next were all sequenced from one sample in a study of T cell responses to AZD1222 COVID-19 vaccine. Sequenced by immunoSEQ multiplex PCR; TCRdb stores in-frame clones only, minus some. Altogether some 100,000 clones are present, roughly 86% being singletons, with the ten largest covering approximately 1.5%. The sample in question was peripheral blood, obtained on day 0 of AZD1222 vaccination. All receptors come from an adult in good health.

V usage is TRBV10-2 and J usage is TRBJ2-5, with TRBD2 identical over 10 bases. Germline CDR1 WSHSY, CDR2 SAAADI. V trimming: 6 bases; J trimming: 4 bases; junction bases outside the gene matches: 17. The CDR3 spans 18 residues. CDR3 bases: TGCGCCAGCAGCTGGACTAGCGGTATCATTAAAAGGGGAGAGACCCAGTACTTC. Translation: CASSWTSGIIKRGETQYF.

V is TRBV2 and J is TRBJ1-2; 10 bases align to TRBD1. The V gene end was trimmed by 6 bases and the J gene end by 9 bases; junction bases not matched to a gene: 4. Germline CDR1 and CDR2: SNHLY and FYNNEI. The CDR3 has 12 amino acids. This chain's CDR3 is CASSRDRGSYTF. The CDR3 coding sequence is TGTGCCAGCAGCCGGGACAGGGGCAGCTACACCTTC. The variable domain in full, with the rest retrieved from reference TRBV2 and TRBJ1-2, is EPEVTQTPSHQVTQMGQEVILRCVPISNHLYFYWYRQILGQKVEFLVSFYNNEISEKSEIFDDQFSVERPDGSNFTLKIRSTKLEDSAMYFCASSRDRGSYTFGSGTRLTVV.

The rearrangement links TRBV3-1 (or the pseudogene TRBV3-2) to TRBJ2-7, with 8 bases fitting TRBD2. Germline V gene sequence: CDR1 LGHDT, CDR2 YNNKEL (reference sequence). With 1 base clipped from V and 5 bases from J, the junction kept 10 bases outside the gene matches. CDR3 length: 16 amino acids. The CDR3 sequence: CASSQGLSSGWNEQYF. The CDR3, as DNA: TGTGCCAGCAGCCAAGGTCTATCTAGCGGGTGGAACGAGCAGTACTTC.

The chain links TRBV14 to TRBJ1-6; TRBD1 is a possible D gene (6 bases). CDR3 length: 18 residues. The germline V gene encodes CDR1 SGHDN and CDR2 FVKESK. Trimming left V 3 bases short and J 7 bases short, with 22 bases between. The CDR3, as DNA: TGTGCCAGCAGCCAGAGTGTGCGCTGGGACATAAGGAATTCACCCCTCCACTTT. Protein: CASSQSVRWDIRNSPLHF.

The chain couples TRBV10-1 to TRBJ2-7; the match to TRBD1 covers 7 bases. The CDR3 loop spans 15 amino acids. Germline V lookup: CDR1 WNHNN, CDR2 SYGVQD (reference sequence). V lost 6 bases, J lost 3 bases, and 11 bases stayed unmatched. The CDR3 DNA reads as TGCGCCAGCAGCCCCTCCGGGACAGCCGACTACGAGCAGTACTTC. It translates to CASSPSGTADYEQYF.

The chain's CDR3 is CASSFFSSGQGRGTEAFF. In DNA form, the CDR3 reads TGTGCCAGCAGCTTCTTCTCTTCGGGACAGGGAAGGGGCACTGAAGCTTTCTTT. The chain uses TRBV11-3 and TRBJ1-1, with 9 bases aligning to TRBD1. J was trimmed by 4 bases and V by 3 bases; bases with no gene match: 15. Germline V gene sequence: CDR1 SGHNT, CDR2 YENEEA. The CDR3 is 18 amino acids.

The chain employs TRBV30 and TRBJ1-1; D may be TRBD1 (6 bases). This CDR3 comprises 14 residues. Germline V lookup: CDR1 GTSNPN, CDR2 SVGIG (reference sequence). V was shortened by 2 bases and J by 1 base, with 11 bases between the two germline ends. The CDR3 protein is CAWSYRAQNTEAFF. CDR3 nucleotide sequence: TGTGCCTGGAGTTACAGGGCCCAGAACACTGAAGCTTTCTTT.

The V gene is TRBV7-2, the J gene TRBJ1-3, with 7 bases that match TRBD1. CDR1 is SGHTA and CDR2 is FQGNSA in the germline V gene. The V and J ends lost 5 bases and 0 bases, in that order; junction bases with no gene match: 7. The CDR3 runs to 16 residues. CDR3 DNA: TGTGCCAGCAGCACCCAACAGGGGCACTCTGGAAACACCATATATTTT. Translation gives CASSTQQGHSGNTIYF.

The CDR3 here is CASSVRYRVSYEQYF. The CDR3 bases are TGTGCCAGCAGCGTAAGGTACAGGGTCTCCTACGAGCAGTACTTC. The gene calls are TRBV9 and TRBJ2-7; the D gene is possibly TRBD1 (6 bases). Trimming removed 1 base from V and 0 bases from J, with 11 bases in between. CDR3 size: 15 residues. Germline CDR1 is SGDLS and CDR2 is YYNGEE.

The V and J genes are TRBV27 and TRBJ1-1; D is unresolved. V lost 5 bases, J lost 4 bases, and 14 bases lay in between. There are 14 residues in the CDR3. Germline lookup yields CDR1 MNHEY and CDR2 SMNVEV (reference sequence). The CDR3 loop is CASSPLGLGTEAFF. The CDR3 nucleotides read TGTGCCAGCAGTCCCCTCGGATTGGGCACTGAAGCTTTCTTT.

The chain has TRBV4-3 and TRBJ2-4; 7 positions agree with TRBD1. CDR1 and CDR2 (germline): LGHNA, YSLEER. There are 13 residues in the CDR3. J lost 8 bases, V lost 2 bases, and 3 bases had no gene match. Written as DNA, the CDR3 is TGCGCCAGCAGCCAACGACAGGGCCACATTCAGTACTTC. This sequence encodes CASSQRQGHIQYF.

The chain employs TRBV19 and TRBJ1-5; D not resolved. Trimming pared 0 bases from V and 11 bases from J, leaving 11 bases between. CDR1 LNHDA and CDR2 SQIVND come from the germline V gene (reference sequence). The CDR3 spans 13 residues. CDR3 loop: CASSIEIRGTQHF. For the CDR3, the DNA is TGTGCCAGTAGTATAGAAATTCGCGGTACCCAGCATTTT. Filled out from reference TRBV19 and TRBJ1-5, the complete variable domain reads DGGITQSPKYLFRKEGQNVTLSCEQNLNHDAMYWYRQDPGQGLRLIYYSQIVNDFQKGDIAEGYSVSREKKESFPLTVTSAQKNPTAFYLCASSIEIRGTQHFGDGTRLSIL.

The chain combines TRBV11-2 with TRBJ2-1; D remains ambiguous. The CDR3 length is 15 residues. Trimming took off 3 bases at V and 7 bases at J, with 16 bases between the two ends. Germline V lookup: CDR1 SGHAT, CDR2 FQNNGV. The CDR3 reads CASSFRSILQNEQFF. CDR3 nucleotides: TGTGCCAGCAGCTTCCGTTCCATTCTGCAGAATGAGCAGTTCTTC. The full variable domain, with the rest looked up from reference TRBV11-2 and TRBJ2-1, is EAGVAQSPRYKIIEKRQSVAFWCNPISGHATLYWYQQILGQGPKLLIQFQNNGVVDDSQLPKDRFSAERLKGVDSTLKIQPAKLEDSAVYLCASSFRSILQNEQFFGPGTRLTVL.

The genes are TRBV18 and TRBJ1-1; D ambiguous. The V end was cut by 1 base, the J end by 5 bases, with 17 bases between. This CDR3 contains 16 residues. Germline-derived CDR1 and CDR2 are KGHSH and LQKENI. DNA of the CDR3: TGTGCCAGCTCACCACTTCTCGATCAGACTACTACTGAAGCTTTCTTT. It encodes CASSPLLDQTTTEAFF.

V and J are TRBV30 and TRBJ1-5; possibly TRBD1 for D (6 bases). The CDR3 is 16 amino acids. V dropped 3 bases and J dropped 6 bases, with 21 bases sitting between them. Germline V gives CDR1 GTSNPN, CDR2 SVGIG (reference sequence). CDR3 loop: CAWRGAGQFFGQPQHF. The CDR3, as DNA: TGTGCCTGGAGGGGAGCAGGACAGTTTTTTGGTCAGCCCCAGCATTTT.

CDR3 residues: CASMALFSNNEQFF. The CDR3 coding sequence is TGTGCCAGCATGGCCCTCTTCTCAAACAATGAGCAGTTCTTC. The chain couples TRBV2 to TRBJ2-1; D not resolved. Germline CDR1 and CDR2: SNHLY and FYNNEI. The CDR3 contains 14 residues. V was trimmed by 7 bases and J by 5 bases, leaving 15 bases between them.

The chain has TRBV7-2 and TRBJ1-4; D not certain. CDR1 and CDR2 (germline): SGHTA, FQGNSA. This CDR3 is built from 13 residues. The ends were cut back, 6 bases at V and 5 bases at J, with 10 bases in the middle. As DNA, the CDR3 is TGTGCCAGCAGGCTTGGAGGGAATGAAAAACTGTTTTTT. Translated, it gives CASRLGGNEKLFF.

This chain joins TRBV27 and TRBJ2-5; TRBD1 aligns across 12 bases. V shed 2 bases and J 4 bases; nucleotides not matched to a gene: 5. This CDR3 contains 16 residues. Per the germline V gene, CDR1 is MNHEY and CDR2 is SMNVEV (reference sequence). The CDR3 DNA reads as TGTGCCAGCAGTTTAGGGACAGGGGGCAATGGAGAGACCCAGTACTTC. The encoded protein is CASSLGTGGNGETQYF.

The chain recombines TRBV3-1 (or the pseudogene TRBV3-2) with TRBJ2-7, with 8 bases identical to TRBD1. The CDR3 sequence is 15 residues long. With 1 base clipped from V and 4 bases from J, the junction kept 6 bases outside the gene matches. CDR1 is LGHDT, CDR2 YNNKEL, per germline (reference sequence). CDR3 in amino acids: CASSQATDREYEQYF. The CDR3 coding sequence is TGTGCCAGCAGCCAAGCAACGGACAGGGAATACGAGCAGTACTTC.

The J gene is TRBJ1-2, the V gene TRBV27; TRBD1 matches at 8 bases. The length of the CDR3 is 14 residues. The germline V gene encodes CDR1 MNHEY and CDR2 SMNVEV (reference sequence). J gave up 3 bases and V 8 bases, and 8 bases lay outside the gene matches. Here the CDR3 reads CASSDRGHDYGYTF. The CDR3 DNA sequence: TGTGCCAGCTCTGACAGGGGCCACGACTATGGCTACACCTTC.

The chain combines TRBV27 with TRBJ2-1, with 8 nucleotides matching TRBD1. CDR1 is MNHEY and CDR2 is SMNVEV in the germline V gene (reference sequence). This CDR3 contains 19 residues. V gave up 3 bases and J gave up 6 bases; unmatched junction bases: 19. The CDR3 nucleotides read TGTGCCAGCAGTTTCGTATTCCGGGACAGGAGATGGGATGGCAATGAGCAGTTCTTC. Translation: CASSFVFRDRRWDGNEQFF.